These 18 T cell receptor beta chains were all obtained from the same sample, sequenced in a study of blood T cells in healthy people across ages (dated by TCRdb to the mid-2010s). The library was made by 5' RACE. TCRdb names Illumina HiSeq 2500 as the instrument used. A second PCR of roughly 6 to 12 cycles was run with a J-beta primer mix and a sample-barcoded 5' primer. TCRdb ran its own pipeline on the public reads, namely fastp trimming at Q25 and MiXCR clone calling, and kept in-frame beta chains. Each CDR3 protein appears once, grouped with its most common genes and DNA. Recorded for this sample are hundreds of thousands of distinct CDR3 sequences; around 31% of them occurred a single time. 15% to 19% of the sample rests with the top ten. Input material: blood. The receptors were gathered from a woman of 80 years or more in good health.

This clonotype was detected a few times. The V and J genes are TRBV3-1 and TRBJ1-5, with D perhaps TRBD1 (5 bases). The CDR3 is made up of 15 amino acids. V lost 1 base and J 2 bases, leaving 9 bases between the germline ends. Germline lookup yields CDR1 LGHDT and CDR2 YNNKEL (reference sequence). CDR3: CASSQGIGGNQPQHF. CDR3 DNA sequence: TGTGCCAGCAGCCAAGGTATAGGGGGCAATCAGCCCCAGCATTTT.

This clonotype showed up just a few times. The V and J genes are TRBV5-1 and TRBJ2-7; 11 bases are shared with TRBD2. There are 13 residues in the CDR3. Germline-derived CDR1 and CDR2 are SGHRS and YFSETQ. Trimming at V came to 4 bases and at J to 12 bases, leaving 9 bases not matched to a gene. In DNA, the CDR3 is TGCGCCAGCAGCCAGGGACTAGCGGCGGTAGCGTACTTC. It specifies CASSQGLAAVAYF.

The CDR3 sequence is CASSMDSRDEQFF. The CDR3 nucleotides read TGTGCCAGCAGTATGGACAGTCGCGACGAGCAGTTCTTC. The chain employs TRBV28 and TRBJ2-1, with a tentative D call TRBD1 (6 bases). This CDR3 is built from 13 residues. Trimming took off 5 bases at V and 10 bases at J, with 15 bases between the two ends. Germline values: CDR1 MDHEN, CDR2 SYDVKM.

Regarding this clonotype: This sequence may be a read error, since a much larger clone differs from it by one base. CDR3 region: CASSSGTHGMNTEAFF. In DNA form, the CDR3 reads TGTGCCAGCAGTTCCGGGACACACGGTATGAACACTGAAGCTTTCTTT. V and J are TRBV6-2 or TRBV6-3 and TRBJ1-1, with TRBD1 as a possible D gene (6 bases). V was shortened by 4 bases and J by 0 bases, with 15 bases between the two germline ends. The CDR3 loop spans 16 amino acids. Germline CDR1 MNHEY, CDR2 SVGEGT.

The chain joins TRBV2 to TRBJ2-2; weak D call: TRBD2 (5 bases). This CDR3 region has 14 residues. Trimming took off 2 bases at V and 7 bases at J, with 11 bases between the two ends. Germline CDR1 SNHLY, CDR2 FYNNEI. CDR3 DNA sequence: TGTGCCAGCAGTGAAAGTCGGCGGGTCGGGGAGCTGTTTTTT. Its translation is CASSESRRVGELFF.

The CDR3 DNA reads as TGCAGTGCTATCCCCAGCGGGAGATACAATGAGCAGTTCTTC. It encodes CSAIPSGRYNEQFF. J is TRBJ2-1 and V is TRBV20-1; 8 bases align to TRBD2. The CDR3 has 14 residues. In germline, CDR1 is DFQATT, CDR2 SNEGSKA (reference sequence). Trimming removed 4 bases from V and 4 bases from J; junction bases left unmatched: 6.

This clonotype was seen only a few times. This chain connects TRBV5-6 to TRBJ1-6, with D possibly being TRBD1 (5 bases). Germline values: CDR1 SGHDT, CDR2 YYEEEE. Trimming shortened V by 4 bases and J by 7 bases, and 21 bases separated the two germline ends. CDR3 size: 17 residues. CDR3 protein: CASSPEGLTGWNSPLHF. The CDR3 nucleotides read TGTGCCAGCAGCCCGGAGGGTCTTACAGGTTGGAATTCACCCCTCCACTTT.

The chain recombines TRBV5-4 with TRBJ1-6, with 10 bases aligning to TRBD1. Trimming removed 4 bases from V and 6 bases from J; junction bases left unmatched: 4. Germline V gives CDR1 SGHNT, CDR2 YYREEE (reference sequence). The CDR3 loop spans 15 amino acids. The CDR3 DNA reads TGTGCCAGCAGCCGACAGGGGGCAAGTAATTCACCCCTCCACTTT. Protein product: CASSRQGASNSPLHF. Variable domain in full (rest from reference TRBV5-4 and TRBJ1-6): ETGVTQSPTHLIKTRGQQVTLRCSSQSGHNTVSWYQQALGQGPQFIFQYYREEENGRGNFPPRFSGLQFPNYSSELNVNALELDDSALYLCASSRQGASNSPLHFGNGTRLTVT.

This clonotype showed up many times. The chain carries TRBV7-9 and TRBJ1-6; perhaps TRBD1 as D (5 bases). Trimming left V 2 bases short and J 7 bases short, with 15 bases between. Per the germline V gene, CDR1 is SEHNR and CDR2 is FQNEAQ (reference sequence). The CDR3 is 16 amino acids. CDR3 nucleotides: TGTGCCAGCAGCTTATGGCGTGGGGGGGGAAATTCACCCCTCCACTTT. It yields the protein CASSLWRGGGNSPLHF.

This clonotype was detected many times. V usage is TRBV5-1 and J usage is TRBJ2-1; 14 nucleotides line up with TRBD2. The trim removed 4 bases at V and 3 bases at J, leaving 6 bases unmatched. Germline-derived CDR1 and CDR2 are SGHRS and YFSETQ. This CDR3 is 17 amino acids long. The CDR3: CASSITGTSGGYNEQFF. Here the CDR3 DNA reads TGCGCCAGCAGCATAACCGGGACTAGCGGGGGCTACAATGAGCAGTTCTTC.

This clonotype has a handful of counts. The chain couples TRBV20-1 to TRBJ2-2; 7 nucleotides match TRBD1. The V gene end was trimmed by 0 bases and the J gene end by 6 bases; junction bases not matched to a gene: 7. The germline V gene has CDR1 DFQATT and CDR2 SNEGSKA (reference sequence). The CDR3 covers 15 residues. The DNA for the CDR3 is TGCAGTGCTAGAGAGTGGGCAGGGGGTGCCGGGGAGCTGTTTTTT. This codes for CSAREWAGGAGELFF.

There are a few counts of this clonotype. V is TRBV6-6 and J is TRBJ2-1; D uncertain. The DNA end lines up better with TRBJ2-7; the J call may be wrong. The CDR3 has 16 residues. The germline V gene encodes CDR1 MNHNY and CDR2 SVGAGI (reference sequence). The CDR3 here is CASNLRQFSSYNEQYF. For the CDR3, the DNA is TGTGCCAGCAACTTAAGGCAGTTTAGCTCCTACAATGAGCAGTACTTC.

To note about this clonotype: One base away lies a much larger clone, so this may be a sequencing read error. The V gene is TRBV4-2, the J gene TRBJ2-1; D unclear. The CDR3 is made up of 14 amino acids. The V end lost 1 base, the J end lost 8 bases, and 12 bases lay between the germline ends. Germline-derived CDR1 and CDR2 are LGHNA and YNFKEQ. The CDR3, as DNA: TGTGCCAGCAGCCAAGTTCGTGGGTGTCATGAGCAGTTCTTC. Its translation: CASSQVRGCHEQFF.

Many counts were recorded for this clonotype. V is TRBV29-1 and J is TRBJ1-2; no clear D gene. This CDR3 is 13 amino acids long. The germline V and J ends were trimmed by 4 bases and 0 bases, with 9 bases remaining between them. Germline lookup yields CDR1 SQVTM and CDR2 ANQGSEA. In DNA, the CDR3 is TGCAGCGTTGCACAGATAGCTAACTATGGCTACACCTTC. Its protein product is CSVAQIANYGYTF.

This clonotype has a count of ten or more. The CDR3 region has the DNA TGCGCCAGCAGCCGCGATGGGACAGGGAGCGAAAAACTGTTTTTT. Translation gives CASSRDGTGSEKLFF. The chain combines TRBV4-1 with TRBJ1-4, with 9 bases fitting TRBD1. From germline, CDR1 is MGHRA and CDR2 YSYEKL. This CDR3 spans 15 amino acids. Trimming took 4 bases from V and 8 from J; bases not matched to a gene: 8.

A few counts support this clonotype. The rearrangement links TRBV2 to TRBJ1-5; D gene uncertain. The CDR3 has 14 residues. Germline CDR1 is SNHLY and CDR2 is FYNNEI. V was clipped by 3 bases and J by 0 bases, with 6 bases between them. In DNA form, the CDR3 reads TGTGCCAGCAGTGAGACGGTTAGCAATCAGCCCCAGCATTTT. Amino acids: CASSETVSNQPQHF.

Points on this clonotype: The junction departs from germline at one end; a sequencing error may be responsible. This sequence joins TRBV20-1 and TRBJ1-2; 7 nucleotides match TRBD1. The CDR3 is made up of 13 amino acids. The V gene's germline CDR1 is DFQATT and CDR2 SNEGSKA (reference sequence). CDR3 nucleotide sequence: TGCAGTGCTAGAGTAAAGGGGGCATATGGCCACACCTTC. Translating gives CSARVKGAYGHTF.

This clonotype was seen repeatedly, ten times or more. The CDR3 DNA sequence: TGCGCCAGCAGCCCCGATGGCGCAGGCCTATCTGGGGCCAACGTCCTGACTTTC. Translating it yields CASSPDGAGLSGANVLTF. The rearrangement links TRBV4-1 to TRBJ2-6; D call uncertain. Germline CDR1 MGHRA, CDR2 YSYEKL. Trimming shortened V by 4 bases and J by 1 base, and 17 bases separated the two germline ends. The CDR3 has 18 amino acids.